What follows is one T cell receptor beta chain and its context. This sample is drawn from a study of Tregs in tolerant kidney transplant recipients. Some clones are missing from TCRdb's copy, which holds only in-frame ones; the method was immunoSEQ multiplex PCR. There are approximately 260,000 clones in the sample; more than 65% occur only once, and about 0.58% lies in the top ten. Trimming removed 0 bases from V and 1 base from J, with 10 bases in between. Germline V lookup: CDR1 SGHRS, CDR2 YFSETQ. This CDR3 is built from 15 residues. The chain couples TRBV5-1 to TRBJ1-2; D gene ambiguous. The receptor was derived from a human donor in good health. Sequencing was carried out using CD4+ T cells from blood. The CDR3 reads CASSLGNIYNYGYTF. The CDR3 DNA sequence: TGCGCCAGCAGCTTGGGGAACATCTATAACTATGGCTACACCTTC. The variable domain in full, completed from reference TRBV5-1 and TRBJ1-2, reads KAGVTQTPRYLIKTRGQQVTLSCSPISGHRSVSWYQQTPGQGLQFLFEYFSETQRNKGNFPGRFSGRQFSNSRSEMNVSTLELGDSALYLCASSLGNIYNYGYTFGSGTRLTVV.